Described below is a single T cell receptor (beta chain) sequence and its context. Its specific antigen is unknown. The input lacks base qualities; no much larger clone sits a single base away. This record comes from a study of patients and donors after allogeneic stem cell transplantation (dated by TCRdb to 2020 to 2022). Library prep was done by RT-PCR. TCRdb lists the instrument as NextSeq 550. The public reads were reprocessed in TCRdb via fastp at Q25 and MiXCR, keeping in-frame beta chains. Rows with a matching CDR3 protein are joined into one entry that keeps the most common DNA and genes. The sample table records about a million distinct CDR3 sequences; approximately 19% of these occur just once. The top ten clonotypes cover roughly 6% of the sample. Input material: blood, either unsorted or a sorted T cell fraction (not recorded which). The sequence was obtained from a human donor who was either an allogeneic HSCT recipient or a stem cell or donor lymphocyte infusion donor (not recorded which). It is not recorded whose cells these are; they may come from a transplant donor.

The DNA reads TGTGCCAGCAGCTCACTGGCCGGGACTAGCGGGCCAGAGGAGACCCAGTACTTC. Translated, this is CASSSLAGTSGPEETQYF. The V and J segments used are TRBV7-8 and TRBJ2-5, with 12 central nucleotides matching TRBD2. The CDR3 measures 18 amino acids from cysteine to phenylalanine. Left in the record is the CDR3 DNA by itself, 54 bases read in frame from the first base. After removal of 4 bases from V and 5 bases from J, the junction retains 14 bases not matched to a gene. Looking up the germline V gene yields CDR1 SGHVS and CDR2 FQNEAQ.